The following is a T cell receptor (beta chain) sequence with its context. What it binds is not known. This sample is part of a study of vaccination and CD4 T cells after COVID-19. Study outcomes and limitations: Median counts of SARS-CoV-2-reactive clonotypes increased from roughly 22 to 38; this difference was not significant.

The treatment here: roughly 11-day PBMC culture with coronavirus spike peptide pools or control peptides (ViraFEST assay). With the Oncomine TCR Beta short-read assay, DNA from cultured CD4+ T cells was sequenced. TCRdb re-derived calls from the PCR reads in MiXCR, one entry per CDR3 protein. The sample lists just over 20,000 distinct CDR3 sequences, approximately 48% occurring once. The CDR3 is made up of 15 amino acids. CDR1 and CDR2 (germline): LNHDA, SQIVND (reference sequence). Trimming stripped 10 bases from V and 2 bases from J, with 17 bases between. The sequenced material came from CD4+ T cells from blood, cultured in vitro. This chain links TRBV19 with TRBJ2-2, with D possibly matching TRBD1 (5 bases). This TCR was sampled from a human donor who had recovered from COVID-19. In nucleotides, the CDR3 is TGTGCCACACAAGTAGGGGCGGCTAACACCGGGGAGCTGTTTTTT. Its translation is CATQVGAANTGELFF.